This TCR beta chain originates from a study of cytotoxic CD8 clonotypes in ibrutinib-treated CLL. In germline, CDR1 is SGDLS, CDR2 YYNGEE. This CDR3 has 13 amino acids. The ends were cut back, 1 base at V and 4 bases at J, with 8 bases in the middle. The method was immunoSEQ multiplex PCR; TCRdb's version includes in-frame clones alone and lacks a portion of them. The sample lists fewer than 400,000 clones; approximately 67% were seen once. The V gene is TRBV9, the J gene TRBJ2-5; the D gene is possibly TRBD2 (5 bases). The sequence derives from a human donor with chronic lymphocytic leukemia. The specimen was PBMCs, collected after 36 months of ibrutinib treatment. CDR3 protein: CASSVSGLETQYF. CDR3 DNA sequence: TGTGCCAGCAGCGTAAGCGGTTTAGAGACCCAGTACTTC.